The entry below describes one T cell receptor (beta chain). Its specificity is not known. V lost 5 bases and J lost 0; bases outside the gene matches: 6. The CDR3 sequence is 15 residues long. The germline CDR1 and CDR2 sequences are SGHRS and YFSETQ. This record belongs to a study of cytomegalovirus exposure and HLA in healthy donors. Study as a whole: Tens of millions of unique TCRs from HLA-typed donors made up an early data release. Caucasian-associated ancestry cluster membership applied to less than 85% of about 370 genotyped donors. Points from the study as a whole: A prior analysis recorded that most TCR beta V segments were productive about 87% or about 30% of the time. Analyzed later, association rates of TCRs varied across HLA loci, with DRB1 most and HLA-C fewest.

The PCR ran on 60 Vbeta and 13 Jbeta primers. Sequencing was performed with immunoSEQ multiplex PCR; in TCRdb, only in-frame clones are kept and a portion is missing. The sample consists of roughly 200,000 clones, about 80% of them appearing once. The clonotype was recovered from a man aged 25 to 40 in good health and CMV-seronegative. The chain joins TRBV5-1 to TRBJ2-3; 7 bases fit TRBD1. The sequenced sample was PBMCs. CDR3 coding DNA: TGCGCCAGCAGAACATTACAGGGGAGCACAGATACGCAGTATTTT. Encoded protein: CASRTLQGSTDTQYF.